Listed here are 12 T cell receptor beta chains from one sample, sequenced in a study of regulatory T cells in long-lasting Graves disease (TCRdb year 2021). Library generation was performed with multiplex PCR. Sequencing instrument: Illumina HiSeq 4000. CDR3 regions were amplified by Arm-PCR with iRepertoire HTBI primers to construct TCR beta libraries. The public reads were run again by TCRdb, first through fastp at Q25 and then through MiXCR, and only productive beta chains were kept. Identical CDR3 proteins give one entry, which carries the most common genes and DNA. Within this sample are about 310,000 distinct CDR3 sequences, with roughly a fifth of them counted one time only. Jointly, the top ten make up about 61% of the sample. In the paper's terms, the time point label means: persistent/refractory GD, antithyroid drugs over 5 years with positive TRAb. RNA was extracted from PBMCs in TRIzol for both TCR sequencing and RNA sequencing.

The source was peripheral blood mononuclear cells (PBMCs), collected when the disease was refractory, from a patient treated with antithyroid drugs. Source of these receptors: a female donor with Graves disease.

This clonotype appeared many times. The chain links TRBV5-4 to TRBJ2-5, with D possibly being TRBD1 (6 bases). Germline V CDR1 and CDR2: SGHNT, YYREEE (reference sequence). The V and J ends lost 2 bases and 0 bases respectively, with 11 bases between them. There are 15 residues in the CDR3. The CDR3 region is CASSLPDRYQETQYF. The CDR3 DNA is TGTGCCAGCAGCTTACCCGACAGGTACCAAGAGACCCAGTACTTC.

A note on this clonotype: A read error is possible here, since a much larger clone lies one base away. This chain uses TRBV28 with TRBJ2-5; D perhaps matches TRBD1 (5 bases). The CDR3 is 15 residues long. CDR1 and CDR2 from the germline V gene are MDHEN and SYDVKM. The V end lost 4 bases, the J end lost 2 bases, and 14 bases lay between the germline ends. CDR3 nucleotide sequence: TGTGCCAGCAGTTCTGGGGTGACAGAGCAAGAGACCCAGTACTTC. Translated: CASSSGVTEQETQYF.

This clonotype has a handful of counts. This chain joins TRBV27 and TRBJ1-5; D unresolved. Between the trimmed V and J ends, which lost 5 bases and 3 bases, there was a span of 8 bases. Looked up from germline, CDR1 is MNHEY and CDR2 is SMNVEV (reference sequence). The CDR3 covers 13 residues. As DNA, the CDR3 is TGTGCCAGCAGTGTAGGAGACAATCAGCCCCAGCATTTT. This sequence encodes CASSVGDNQPQHF.

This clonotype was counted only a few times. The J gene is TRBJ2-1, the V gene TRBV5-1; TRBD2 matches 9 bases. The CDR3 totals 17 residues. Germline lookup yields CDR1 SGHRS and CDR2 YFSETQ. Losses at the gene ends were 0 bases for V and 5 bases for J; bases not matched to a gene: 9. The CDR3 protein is CASSLGSRLAAHNEQFF. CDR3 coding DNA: TGCGCCAGCAGCTTGGGTTCACGACTAGCGGCCCACAATGAGCAGTTCTTC.

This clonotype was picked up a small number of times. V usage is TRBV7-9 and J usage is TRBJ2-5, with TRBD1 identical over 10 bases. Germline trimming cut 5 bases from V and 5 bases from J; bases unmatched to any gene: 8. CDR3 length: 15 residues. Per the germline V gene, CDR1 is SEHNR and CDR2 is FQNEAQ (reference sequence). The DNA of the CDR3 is TGTGCCAGCAGCGTCAGACAGGGGGCGCATGAGACCCAGTACTTC. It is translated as CASSVRQGAHETQYF.

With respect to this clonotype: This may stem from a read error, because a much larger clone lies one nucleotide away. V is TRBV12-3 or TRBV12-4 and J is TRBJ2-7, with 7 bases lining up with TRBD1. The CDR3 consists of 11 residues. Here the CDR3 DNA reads TGTACCACCCGACAGGGCCACGAGCAGTACTTC. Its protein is CTTRQGHEQYF.

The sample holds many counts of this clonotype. CDR3 loop: CASSEDRFTGGSPLHF. In DNA, the CDR3 is TGTGCCAGCAGTGAAGACAGGTTTACAGGAGGCTCACCCCTCCACTTT. The chain has TRBV2 and TRBJ1-6; TRBD1 is a possible D gene (5 bases). The CDR3 extends over 16 amino acids. CDR1 SNHLY and CDR2 FYNNEI come from the germline V gene. Trimming cost V 1 base and J 10 bases, with 17 bases left between them. Looking up the rest from reference TRBV2 and TRBJ1-6 gives the full variable domain: EPEVTQTPSHQVTQMGQEVILRCVPISNHLYFYWYRQILGQKVEFLVSFYNNEISEKSEIFDDQFSVERPDGSNFTLKIRSTKLEDSAMYFCASSEDRFTGGSPLHFGNGTRLTVT.

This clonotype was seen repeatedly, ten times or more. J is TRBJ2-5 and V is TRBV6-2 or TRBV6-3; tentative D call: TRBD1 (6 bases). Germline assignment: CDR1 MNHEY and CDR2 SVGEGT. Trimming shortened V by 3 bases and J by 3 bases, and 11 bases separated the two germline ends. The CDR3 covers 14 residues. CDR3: CASSYRDIKETQYF. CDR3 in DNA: TGTGCCAGCAGTTATCGGGACATTAAAGAGACCCAGTACTTC.

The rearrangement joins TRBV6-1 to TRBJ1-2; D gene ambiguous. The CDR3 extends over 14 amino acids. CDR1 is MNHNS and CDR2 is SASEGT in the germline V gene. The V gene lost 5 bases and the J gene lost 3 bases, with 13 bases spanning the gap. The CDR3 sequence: CASSRSDGYYGYTF. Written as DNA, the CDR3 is TGTGCCAGCAGTCGATCGGACGGGTACTATGGCTACACCTTC.

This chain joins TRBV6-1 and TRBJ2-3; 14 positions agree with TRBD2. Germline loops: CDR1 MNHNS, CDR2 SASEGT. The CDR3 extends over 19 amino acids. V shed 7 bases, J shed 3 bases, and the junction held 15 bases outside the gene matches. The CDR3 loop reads CASTAHGTSGRVLTDTQYF. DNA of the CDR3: TGTGCCAGCACTGCACATGGGACTAGCGGGAGAGTCCTGACAGATACGCAGTATTTT.

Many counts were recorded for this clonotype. The CDR3 here is CASSFQGARETQYF. In DNA, the CDR3 is TGTGCCAGCAGTTTCCAGGGGGCGAGGGAGACCCAGTACTTC. The rearrangement links TRBV28 to TRBJ2-5; TRBD1 agrees at 8 bases. V was pared by 3 bases and J by 5 bases, with 5 bases of the junction left unmatched. There are 14 residues in the CDR3. From germline, CDR1 is MDHEN and CDR2 SYDVKM.

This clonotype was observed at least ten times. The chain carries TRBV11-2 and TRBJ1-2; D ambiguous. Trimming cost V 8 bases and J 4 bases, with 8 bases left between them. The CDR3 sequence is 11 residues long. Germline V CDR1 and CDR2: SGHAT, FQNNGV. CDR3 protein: CASLSPYGYTF. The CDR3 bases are TGTGCCAGCTTGAGCCCCTATGGCTACACCTTC.